These T cell receptor beta chains were read from a single sample in a study of T cells in Graves' hyperthyroidism and ophthalmopathy. Using its own MiXCR run on the multiplex PCR reads, TCRdb lists one record per CDR3 protein. The table has roughly 400,000 distinct CDR3 sequences, around a quarter seen once; the top ten hold more than 60%. Sequencing used blood. These receptors originate from a man aged 45 to 65 with Graves' hyperthyroidism. CDR3s include the opening cysteine and the closing phenylalanine or tryptophan. The D gene is left open where the match is weak. Size is omitted from some rows. Given values are once, few, many or a class for expanded clones.

>-|-|TRBV5-1|TRBJ2-2
TGCGCCAGCAGCTTCGACTGGACCGAGGCCGGGGAGCTGTTTTTT
CASSFDWTEAGELFF
>TRBD1|few|TRBV6-2/TRBV6-3|TRBJ2-1
TGTGCCAGCAGTCTCCGCCCCGGGACAGGAGACAATGAGCAGTTCTTC
CASSLRPGTGDNEQFF
>TRBD1|-|TRBV19|TRBJ2-1
TGTGCCAGCGAGGACAGGAGCCTCTACAATGAGCAGTTCTTC
CASEDRSLYNEQFF
>TRBD2|-|TRBV12-3/TRBV12-4|TRBJ2-1
TGTGCCAGCAACACCGGGACTAGCGGGAGTATGCAGTTCTTC
CASNTGTSGSMQFF
>TRBD2|-|TRBV9|TRBJ2-1
TGTGCCAGCAGCGCCGCCGGAGCGGGAGTGACGAATGAGCAGTTCTTC
CASSAAGAGVTNEQFF
>-|few|TRBV7-8|TRBJ1-5
TGTGCCAGCAGCCCAACCGGGACGCACCCCCCTTGGGGCAATCAGCCCCAGCATTTT
CASSPTGTHPPWGNQPQHF
>TRBD2|many|TRBV20-1|TRBJ2-7
TGCAGCGCATTCGGGACTAGCGGTGTGAAGGAGCAGTACTTC
CSAFGTSGVKEQYF
>TRBD1|many|TRBV5-1|TRBJ1-1
TGCGCCAGCAGCCTGGGGACAGGTACGACTGAAGCTTTCTTT
CASSLGTGTTEAFF
>TRBD1|few|TRBV5-5|TRBJ2-2
TGTGCCAGCAGCGGACAGGGGGCCCTCCGTGTCACCGGGGAGCTGTTTTTT
CASSGQGALRVTGELFF
>TRBD1|once|TRBV7-9|TRBJ1-1
TGTGCCAGCAGCTCCGAAACAGGGGGCACTGAAGCTTTCTTT
CASSSETGGTEAFF
>-|many|TRBV11-2|TRBJ2-5
TGTGCCAGCAGCCCCCACCACGAGACCCAGTACTTC
CASSPHHETQYF
>-|many|TRBV3-1|TRBJ2-3
TGTGCCAGCCAGAGGTTAGGAACAGATACGCAGTATTTT
CASQRLGTDTQYF
>-|once|TRBV13|TRBJ2-1
TGTGCCAGCAGTTCACGCGGTTCCAAAGGGTCCTACAATGAGCAGTTCTTC
CASSSRGSKGSYNEQFF
>TRBD1|-|TRBV11-2|TRBJ2-1
TGTGCCAGCAGCTTTACCGGGACAGGGGGCTTAAATGAGCAGTTCTTC
CASSFTGTGGLNEQFF
>-|-|TRBV7-9|TRBJ2-3
TGCGCCAGCAGCTTGACGGGAGCTCCAGATACGCAGTATTTT
CASSLTGAPDTQYF
>-|-|TRBV5-1|TRBJ2-7
TGCGCCAGCAGCCCGGAGCCAACGGGGACAATCGAGCAGTACTTC
CASSPEPTGTIEQYF
>-|few|TRBV2|TRBJ2-5
TGTGCCAGCATCGCAGGGAAAGAGACCCAGTACTTC
CASIAGKETQYF
>TRBD2|many|TRBV11-2|TRBJ2-3
TGTGCCAGCAGCCCCACTAGCGGGAGGGCCGGTACGCAGTATTTT
CASSPTSGRAGTQYF
>-|-|TRBV6-1|TRBJ1-2
TGTGCCAGCAGCCGCGGGACGGAAAACTATGGCTACACCTTC
CASSRGTENYGYTF
>-|-|TRBV6-1|TRBJ2-7
TGTGCCAGCAGTGAAGATCGTACCTACGAGCAGTACTTC
CASSEDRTYEQYF
>-|few|TRBV3-1|TRBJ2-7
TGTGCCAGCAGCCAAAGTAATGCACCCTACGAGCAGTACTTC
CASSQSNAPYEQYF
>-|-|TRBV29-1|TRBJ2-2
TGCAGCGTCGCGGGGTCGAACACCGGGGAGCTGTTTTTT
CSVAGSNTGELFF
>TRBD1|-|TRBV7-2|TRBJ2-6
TGTGCCAGCAGTTTCGGGACAGGGGGCGCCGGGGCCAACGTCCTGACTTTC
CASSFGTGGAGANVLTF